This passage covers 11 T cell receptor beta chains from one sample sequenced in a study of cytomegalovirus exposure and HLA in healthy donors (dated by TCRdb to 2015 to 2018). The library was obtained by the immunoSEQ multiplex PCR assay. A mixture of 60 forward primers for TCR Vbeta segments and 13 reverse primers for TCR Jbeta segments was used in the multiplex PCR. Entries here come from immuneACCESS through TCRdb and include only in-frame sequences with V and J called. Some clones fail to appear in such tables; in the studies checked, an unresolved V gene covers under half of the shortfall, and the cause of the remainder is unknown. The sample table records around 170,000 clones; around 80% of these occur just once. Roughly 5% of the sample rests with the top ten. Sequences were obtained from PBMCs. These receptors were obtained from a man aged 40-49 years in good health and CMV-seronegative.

CDR3 coding DNA: TGTGCCAGCAGCTTAGTTACAGGGTGGAACACTGAAGCTTTCTTT. Protein: CASSLVTGWNTEAFF. V gene TRBV7-2 combines with J gene TRBJ1-1, with a weak D call TRBD1 (6 bases). The germline V gene has CDR1 SGHTA and CDR2 FQGNSA. Between the trimmed V and J ends, which lost 1 base and 1 base, there was a span of 10 bases. The CDR3 has 15 amino acids.

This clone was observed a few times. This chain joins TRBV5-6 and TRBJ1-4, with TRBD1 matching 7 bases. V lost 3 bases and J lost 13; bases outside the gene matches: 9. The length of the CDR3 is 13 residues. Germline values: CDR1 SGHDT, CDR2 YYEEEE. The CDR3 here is CASSSRDSRGLFF. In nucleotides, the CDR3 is TGTGCCAGCAGCTCCCGGGACAGTCGAGGACTGTTTTTT.

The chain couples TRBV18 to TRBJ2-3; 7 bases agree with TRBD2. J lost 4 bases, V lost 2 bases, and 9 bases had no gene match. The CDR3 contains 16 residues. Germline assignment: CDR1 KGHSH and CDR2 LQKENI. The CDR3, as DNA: TGTGCCAGCTCACCAGGGTCAGGACTAGGGGCAGATACGCAGTATTTT. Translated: CASSPGSGLGADTQYF.

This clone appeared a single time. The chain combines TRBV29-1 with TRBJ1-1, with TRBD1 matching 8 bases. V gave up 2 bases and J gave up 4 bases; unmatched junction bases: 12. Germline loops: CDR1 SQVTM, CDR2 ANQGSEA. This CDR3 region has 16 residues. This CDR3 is CSVELMRTGKGTEAFF. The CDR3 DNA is TGCAGCGTTGAATTAATGCGGACAGGGAAGGGCACTGAAGCTTTCTTT.

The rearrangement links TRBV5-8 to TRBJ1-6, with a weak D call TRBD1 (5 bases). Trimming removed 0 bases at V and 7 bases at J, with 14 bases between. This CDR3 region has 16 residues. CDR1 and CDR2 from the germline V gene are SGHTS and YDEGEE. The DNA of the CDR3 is TGTGCCAGCAGCTTGGCCAGGCTCAGGGCCAATTCACCCCTCCACTTT. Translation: CASSLARLRANSPLHF.

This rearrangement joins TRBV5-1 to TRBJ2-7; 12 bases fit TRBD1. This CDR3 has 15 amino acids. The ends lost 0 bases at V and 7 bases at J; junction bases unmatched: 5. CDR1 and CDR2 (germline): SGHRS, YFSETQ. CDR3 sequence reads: CASSLEGQGAGEQYF. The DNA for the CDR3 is TGCGCCAGCAGCTTGGAGGGACAGGGGGCAGGAGAGCAGTACTTC.

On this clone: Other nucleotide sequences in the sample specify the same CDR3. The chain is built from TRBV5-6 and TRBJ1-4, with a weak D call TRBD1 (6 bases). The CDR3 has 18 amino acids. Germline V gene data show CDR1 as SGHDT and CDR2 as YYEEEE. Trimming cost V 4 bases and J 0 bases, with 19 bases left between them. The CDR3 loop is CASSAPDRLVATNEKLFF. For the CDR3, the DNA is TGTGCCAGCAGCGCCCCTGACAGGCTCGTTGCAACTAATGAAAAACTGTTTTTT. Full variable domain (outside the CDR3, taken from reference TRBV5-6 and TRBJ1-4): DAGVTQSPTHLIKTRGQQVTLRCSPKSGHDTVSWYQQALGQGPQFIFQYYEEEERQRGNFPDRFSGHQFPNYSSELNVNALLLGDSALYLCASSAPDRLVATNEKLFFGSGTQLSVL.

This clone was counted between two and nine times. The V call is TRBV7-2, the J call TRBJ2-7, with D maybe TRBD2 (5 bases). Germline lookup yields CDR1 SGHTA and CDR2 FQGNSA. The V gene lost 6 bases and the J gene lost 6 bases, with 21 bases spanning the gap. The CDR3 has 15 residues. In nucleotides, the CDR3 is TGTGCCAGCAGACAAGGCTTAGCGCTATCGGCCGAGCAGTACTTC. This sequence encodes CASRQGLALSAEQYF.

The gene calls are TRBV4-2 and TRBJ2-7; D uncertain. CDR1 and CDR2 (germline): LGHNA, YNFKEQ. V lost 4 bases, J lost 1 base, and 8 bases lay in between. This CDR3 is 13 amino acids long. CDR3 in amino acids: CASSREASYEQYF. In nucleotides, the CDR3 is TGTGCCAGCAGCCGCGAGGCGTCCTACGAGCAGTACTTC.

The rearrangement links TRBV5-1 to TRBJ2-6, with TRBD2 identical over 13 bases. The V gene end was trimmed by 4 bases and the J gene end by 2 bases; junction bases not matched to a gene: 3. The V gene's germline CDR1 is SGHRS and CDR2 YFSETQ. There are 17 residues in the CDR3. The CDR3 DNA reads TGCGCCAGCAGCCTAGGACTAGCGGGAGCTGGGGCCAACGTCCTGACTTTC. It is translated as CASSLGLAGAGANVLTF.

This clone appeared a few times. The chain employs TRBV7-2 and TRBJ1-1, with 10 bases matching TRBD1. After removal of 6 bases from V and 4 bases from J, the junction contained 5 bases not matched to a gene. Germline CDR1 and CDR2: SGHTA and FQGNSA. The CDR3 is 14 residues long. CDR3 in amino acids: CASSRTGGGTEAFF. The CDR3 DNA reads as TGTGCCAGCAGTCGGACAGGGGGTGGCACTGAAGCTTTCTTT.